These 19 T cell receptor beta chains were all obtained from the same sample, sequenced in a study of identical twins. MiXCR, applied by TCRdb to the 5' RACE reads, yields one record per CDR3 protein. The profile covers hundreds of thousands of distinct CDR3 sequences, with over 8.5% appearing a single time and around 0.95% taken by the ten largest. These sequences were also reported in another study, on yellow fever vaccine responses in identical twins.

What was sequenced was PBMCs. Receptors were obtained from a woman younger than 35 in good health.

The V call is TRBV6-1, the J call TRBJ1-5; D perhaps matches TRBD1 (6 bases). The ends were cut back, 7 bases at V and 11 bases at J, with 21 bases in the middle. The CDR3 covers 14 residues. Germline V gene data show CDR1 as MNHNS and CDR2 as SASEGT. Written as DNA, the CDR3 is TGTGCCAGCACCCCTTCGGACCTAGGGGGGGCCCAGCATTTT. Translating it yields CASTPSDLGGAQHF.

This clonotype was seen repeatedly, ten times or more. CDR3 sequence reads: CASSSEFNQPQHF. CDR3 sequence (DNA): TGTGCCAGCAGCTCCGAATTTAATCAGCCCCAGCATTTT. This chain uses TRBV7-9 with TRBJ1-5; D is ambiguous. With 4 bases removed from V and 4 bases from J, the gap between germline ends came to 8 bases. Germline CDR1 is SEHNR and CDR2 is FQNEAQ (reference sequence). The length of the CDR3 is 13 residues.

This clonotype has at least ten counts. The chain recombines TRBV20-1 with TRBJ2-3; no clear D gene. The germline V gene has CDR1 DFQATT and CDR2 SNEGSKA (reference sequence). This CDR3 contains 10 residues. The CDR3, as DNA: TGCAGCGCCAGGCTAGATACGCAGTATTTT. Amino acids: CSARLDTQYF.

This clonotype was seen only a few times. The rearrangement links TRBV6-5 to TRBJ2-1; the match to TRBD2 covers 8 bases. J was trimmed by 9 bases and V by 2 bases; bases with no gene match: 9. Per germline, CDR1 MNHEY and CDR2 SVGAGI. CDR3 size: 15 residues. The CDR3: CASSYKASGLREQFF. CDR3 nucleotide sequence: TGTGCCAGCAGTTACAAGGCTAGCGGGTTGCGTGAGCAGTTCTTC.

This clonotype came up a few times. The chain recombines TRBV4-1 with TRBJ1-5, with D unresolved. From germline, CDR1 is MGHRA and CDR2 YSYEKL. CDR3 size: 16 residues. V lost 1 base and J lost 11, with 21 bases in between. The CDR3, as DNA: TGCGCCAGCAGCCAAGTTTTTCCCCCCTCCGGATCATCCCAGCATTTT. It is translated as CASSQVFPPSGSSQHF.

This clonotype has only a few counts. This chain links TRBV9 with TRBJ2-1; weak D call: TRBD1 (6 bases). The germline gives CDR1 SGDLS, CDR2 YYNGEE. The CDR3 extends over 14 amino acids. V lost 0 bases to trimming and J lost 6 bases, with 10 bases between them. For the CDR3, the DNA is TGTGCCAGCAGCGTAGCTGGGGGCTTCAATGAGCAGTTCTTC. The encoded protein is CASSVAGGFNEQFF.

This chain uses TRBV29-1 with TRBJ1-2; unclear D gene. V gave up 7 bases and J gave up 4 bases, with 13 bases separating them. Germline V gene data show CDR1 as SQVTM and CDR2 as ANQGSEA. The CDR3 runs 12 residues. CDR3 region: CSALDGGYGYTF. CDR3 DNA sequence: TGCAGCGCCTTGGACGGAGGCTATGGCTACACCTTC.

J is TRBJ2-2 and V is TRBV15, with a possible D match to TRBD1 (5 bases). Germline V CDR1 and CDR2: LNHNV, YYDKDF (reference sequence). Trimming shortened V by 3 bases and J by 4 bases, and 9 bases separated the two germline ends. The CDR3 is 14 residues long. The CDR3 is CATSSRQGTGELFF. CDR3 nucleotides: TGTGCCACCAGCAGTAGGCAGGGCACCGGGGAGCTGTTTTTT.

This clonotype was seen at least ten times. The chain has TRBV21-1 and TRBJ2-3; TRBD1, the table's D call, was not compared with the DNA. TRBV21-1 is described as a pseudogene. The CDR3 length is 15 residues. The CDR3 is CASSTRVTGGDTQYF. CDR3 nucleotide sequence: TGTGCCAGCAGCACCAGGGTGACGGGGGGTGATACGCAGTATTTT.

The sample holds a few counts of this clonotype. The rearrangement joins TRBV10-3 to TRBJ2-1; 8 bases map to TRBD1. The CDR3 loop spans 17 amino acids. V trimming: 0 bases; J trimming: 7 bases; junction bases outside the gene matches: 11. Germline lookup yields CDR1 ENHRY and CDR2 SYGVKD. CDR3 residues: CAISESVGQGAANEQFF. DNA for the CDR3: TGTGCCATCAGTGAGTCGGTGGGTCAGGGGGCAGCAAATGAGCAGTTCTTC.

The chain carries TRBV4-1 and TRBJ2-1; 10 positions agree with TRBD2. The CDR3 covers 19 residues. In germline, CDR1 is MGHRA, CDR2 YSYEKL. The J segment lost 0 bases and the V segment lost 3 bases, leaving 11 bases of the junction unmatched. The CDR3 DNA reads TGCGCCAGCAGCCAGGTAGGACTAGCGGAAAATCCCTCCTACAATGAGCAGTTCTTC. It specifies CASSQVGLAENPSYNEQFF.

The chain combines TRBV5-1 with TRBJ2-7; the match to TRBD2 covers 8 bases. This CDR3 is 14 amino acids long. V gave up 3 bases and J gave up 2 bases; unmatched junction bases: 4. From germline, CDR1 is SGHRS and CDR2 YFSETQ. In nucleotides, the CDR3 is TGCGCCAGCAGCTCGGGGGGGGGGACCTACGAGCAGTACTTC. The encoded protein is CASSSGGGTYEQYF.

This clonotype was seen more than once but under ten times. DNA of the CDR3: TGTGCCAGCAGCTTGGAAGGGACTAGCTCCTATAATTCACCCCTCCACTTT. This gives the protein CASSLEGTSSYNSPLHF. The chain uses TRBV5-6 and TRBJ1-6; possible D gene TRBD1, 5 bases. The CDR3 is made up of 17 amino acids. Per the germline V gene, CDR1 is SGHDT and CDR2 is YYEEEE. The V end lost 0 bases, the J end lost 0 bases, and 10 bases lay between the germline ends.

This clonotype was seen more than once but under ten times. V gene TRBV7-9 combines with J gene TRBJ2-5, with 7 bases aligning to TRBD2. After removal of 1 base from V and 0 bases from J, the junction contained 5 bases not matched to a gene. The CDR3 consists of 16 residues. CDR1 is SEHNR and CDR2 is FQNEAQ in the germline V gene (reference sequence). The CDR3 spells CASSLDGRQYQETQYF. The CDR3 DNA reads TGTGCCAGCAGCTTAGACGGGAGGCAGTACCAAGAGACCCAGTACTTC.

This clonotype was counted only a few times. The rearrangement links TRBV4-1 to TRBJ2-1; 7 nucleotides match TRBD1. Trimming removed 0 bases from V and 3 bases from J; junction bases left unmatched: 5. The CDR3 loop spans 16 amino acids. Germline lookup yields CDR1 MGHRA and CDR2 YSYEKL. The CDR3 nucleotides read TGCGCCAGCAGCCAAGAGCAGGGGGTTAGCTACAATGAGCAGTTCTTC. This sequence encodes CASSQEQGVSYNEQFF.

This clonotype was detected only a few times. This chain links TRBV27 with TRBJ2-7; TRBD2 matches 8 bases. V shed 5 bases, J shed 1 base, and the junction held 7 bases outside the gene matches. This CDR3 spans 15 amino acids. Germline V gives CDR1 MNHEY, CDR2 SMNVEV (reference sequence). The CDR3: CASSTRGGGSYEQYF. Here the CDR3 DNA reads TGTGCCAGCAGTACCCGGGGGGGCGGTTCCTACGAGCAGTACTTC.

The CDR3 DNA is TGCGCCAGCAGCCCCCAACTCGGGGGGAATGGAAACACCATATATTTT. Protein: CASSPQLGGNGNTIYF. This rearrangement joins TRBV4-3 to TRBJ1-3, with D perhaps matching TRBD1 (5 bases). CDR1 LGHNA and CDR2 YSLEER come from the germline V gene. V lost 4 bases, J lost 3 bases, and 16 bases lay in between. CDR3 length: 16 residues.

Ten or more counts support this clonotype. CDR3 coding DNA: TGTGCCTGGGCCTCCCCCGCGTCCTTCGCCGGGGAGCTGTTTTTT. Residues: CAWASPASFAGELFF. V is TRBV30 and J is TRBJ2-2; no clear D. CDR1 and CDR2 from the germline V gene are GTSNPN and SVGIG (reference sequence). Deletions cut 5 bases from V and 6 bases from J, with 19 bases between. This CDR3 region has 15 residues.

The genes are TRBV20-1 and TRBJ2-2; perhaps TRBD1 as D (5 bases). The V and J ends lost 2 bases and 0 bases respectively, with 16 bases between them. The CDR3 sequence is 17 residues long. Per the germline V gene, CDR1 is DFQATT and CDR2 is SNEGSKA (reference sequence). CDR3 region: CSARRAPQESNTGELFF. The CDR3, as DNA: TGCAGTGCTAGAAGGGCACCACAGGAATCGAACACCGGGGAGCTGTTTTTT.